This T cell receptor (beta chain) originates from a study of shared clonotypes between healthy human individuals. Study summary: The donor group consisted of a couple of women and a few men, aged 18 to 49. Study-level findings and limits: Some naive CD4 clonotypes, 4.5% to 5.5%, turned up in common across four donors.

Genomic DNA of every subset was divided equally among multiple immunoSEQ plates. Sequenced by immunoSEQ multiplex PCR; TCRdb stores in-frame clones only, minus some. This sample has approximately 2,300,000 clones, with roughly 90% found just once. For this clone: What it recognizes is unknown.

The split of CD4+ cells yielded CD45RA+ naive and CD45RA-negative memory subsets. V lost 5 bases, J lost 0 bases, and 5 bases stayed unmatched. Germline CDR1 is SEHNR and CDR2 is FQNEAQ (reference sequence). This CDR3 has 16 residues. Sequenced sample: naive CD4+ T cells from PBMCs. Subset reported: CD45RA+ positively selected. The sequence derives from a man younger than 30 in good health. Some clones in this sample may be carry-over from other donors' samples. The rearrangement joins TRBV7-9 to TRBJ1-4; 8 nucleotides match TRBD1. CDR3: CASSLHRGTTNEKLFF. The CDR3, as DNA: TGTGCCAGCAGCCTCCACAGGGGGACAACTAATGAAAAACTGTTTTTT.